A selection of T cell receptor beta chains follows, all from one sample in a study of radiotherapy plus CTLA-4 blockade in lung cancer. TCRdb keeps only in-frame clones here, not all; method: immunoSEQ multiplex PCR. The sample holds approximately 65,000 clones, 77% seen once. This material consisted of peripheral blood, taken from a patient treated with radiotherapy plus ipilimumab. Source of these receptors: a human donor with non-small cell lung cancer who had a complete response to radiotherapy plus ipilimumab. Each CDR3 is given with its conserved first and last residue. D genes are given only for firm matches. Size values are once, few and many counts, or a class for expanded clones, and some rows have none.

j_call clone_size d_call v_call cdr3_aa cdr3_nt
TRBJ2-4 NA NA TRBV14 CASSQLGAGRGIQYF TGTGCCAGCAGCCAGTTAGGGGCGGGAAGGGGCATTCAGTACTTC
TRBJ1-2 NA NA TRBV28 CASSLSYGYTF TGTGCCAGCAGTTTATCGTATGGCTACACCTTC
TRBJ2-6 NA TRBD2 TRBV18 CASSPAGLAGSGANVLTF TGTGCCAGCTCACCCGCGGGACTAGCGGGCTCTGGGGCCAACGTCCTGACTTTC
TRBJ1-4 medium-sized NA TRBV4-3 CASSQEEPRSGGNEKLFF TGCGCCAGCAGCCAAGAAGAGCCGCGGTCAGGTGGTAATGAAAAACTGTTTTTT
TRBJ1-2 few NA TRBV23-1 CASSQWARSSGLGYGYTF TGCGCCAGCAGTCAATGGGCCAGGTCCTCGGGGCTCGGGTATGGCTACACCTTC
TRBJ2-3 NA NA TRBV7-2 CASSFREMRDTQYF TGTGCCAGCAGCTTTCGAGAGATGAGAGATACGCAGTATTTT
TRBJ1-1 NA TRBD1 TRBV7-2 CASRQGALNTEAFF TGTGCCAGCAGACAGGGGGCCTTGAACACTGAAGCTTTCTTT
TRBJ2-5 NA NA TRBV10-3 CAISGGDLRTQYF TGTGCCATCAGTGGGGGGGACCTTCGGACCCAGTACTTC
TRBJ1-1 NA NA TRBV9 CASSAFSPGTNTEAFF TGTGCCAGCAGCGCATTCTCCCCCGGGACGAACACTGAAGCTTTCTTT
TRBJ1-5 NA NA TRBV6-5 CASSLGSSANQPQHF TGTGCCAGCAGTTTGGGCTCCTCTGCCAATCAGCCCCAGCATTTT
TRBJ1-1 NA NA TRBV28 CASSLWSRTEAFF TGTGCCAGCAGTTTATGGAGTAGGACTGAAGCTTTCTTT
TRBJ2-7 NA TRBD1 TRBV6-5 CASRSGGTGVYEQYF TGTGCCAGCAGATCCGGAGGGACAGGGGTTTACGAGCAGTACTTC
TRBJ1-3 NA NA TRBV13 CASSFDGISGNTIYF TGTGCCAGCAGCTTTGACGGGATATCTGGAAACACCATATATTTT
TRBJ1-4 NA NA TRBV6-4 CASIEKLFF TGTGCCAGCATTGAAAAACTGTTTTTT
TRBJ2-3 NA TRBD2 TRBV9 CASSVEGGLAGLSTDTQYF TGTGCCAGCAGCGTAGAGGGAGGACTAGCGGGCCTAAGCACAGATACGCAGTATTTT
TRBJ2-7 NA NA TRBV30 CASSGGPSYEQYF TGTGCCTCTTCGGGGGGCCCATCCTACGAGCAGTACTTC
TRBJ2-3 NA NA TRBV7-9 CASSPEGGTYTDTQYF TGTGCCAGCAGCCCCGAGGGGGGAACCTACACAGATACGCAGTATTTT
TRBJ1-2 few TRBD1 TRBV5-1 CASSSTGNYGYTF TGCGCCAGCAGCTCGACAGGGAACTATGGCTACACCTTC